The present T cell receptor beta chain was sequenced within a study of T cell responses to AZD1222 COVID-19 vaccine (dated by TCRdb to about 2021). With respect to the entire study: TCR sequencing was performed for about 250 trial participants, of whom 200 to 220 were given two doses of AZD1222 and around 25 were given two doses of MenACWY control vaccine. Trial participants were enrolled into age subgroups of 18-55, 56-69 and 70-plus years, which contained about 150, 28 and 57 TCR-sequenced participants, respectively.

Reading from cysteine to phenylalanine, the CDR3 counts 14 amino acids. Of all the DNA, just the CDR3 is kept, 42 bases in frame from base 1. For CDR1 and CDR2, the germline V gene (reference sequence) lists LNHDA and SQIVND. From V the trimming removes 3 bases and from J it removes 5 bases, while the gene matches leave 3 bases of the junction unaccounted for. What the research found in general, with its limitations: Spike-specific TCR breadth and depth rose significantly after two AZD1222 doses compared with day 0 and with MenACWY recipients. Because no day 14 peak-response samples were available, the repertoires could be characterized only after the peak T cell response. Epitopes outside the regions mutated in the B.1.351 and B.1.1.7 variants were reportedly recognized by nearly half of the unique spike-specific TCRs. Conclusions about previously exposed vaccinees are limited, since just six AZD1222 recipients were seropositive for SARS-CoV-2 at baseline. In the small 56-69-year group, the increase in depth fell short of significance, most likely because of low power. The whole spike protein was spanned by vaccine-associated CD4 TCRs, and dominant responses were seen in regions 160-218 and 743-854. Participants were mostly white British and included more females than males, and it was suggested by the authors that clonal diversity may have been underestimated.

The CDR3 regions of human TCRbeta chains were subjected to immunosequencing. Per the authors' processing: Repertoire TCRs were matched against a reference library of SARS-CoV-2-specific TCRs generated with the MIRA antigen-specificity platform. Breadth meant the fraction of unique TCRs that were SARS-CoV-2-associated, whereas depth meant the fraction of total T cells that were SARS-CoV-2-associated. Each spike-specific TCR was assigned to its reactive spike region and to a CD4 or CD8 class using the MIRA data. Log10-transformed breadth and depth values were compared by one-way ANOVA with Sidak's multiple comparisons tests. TCRdb provides this immuneACCESS table in a form limited to in-frame rearrangements. Some clones are lacking; in checked studies, under half of them reflect an unresolved V gene, and why the rest are absent is not known. V, J and clone size were drawn from that table, and D and trimming were deduced from the DNA. For this sample the table gives about 100,000 clones, of which about nine tenths were detected only once. The ten top clones hold about 8.1% of the sample.

In the paper's terms, the time point label means: about 28 days (+/-7) after the second vaccine dose. AZD1222 recipients with second doses at about 4 weeks or about 12 weeks were pooled, because spike-specific TCR depth and breadth did not differ between schedules. The vaccinee samples were drawn from two UK trials, COV001 and COV002, one of which was a single-blind randomized controlled phase 2/3 trial testing AZD1222 (ChAdOx1 nCoV-19) in healthy adults. Trial participant PBMC samples were collected at day 0 and day 28 after the second dose for TCRbeta chain sequencing. In the case of this clone: Its cognate antigen has yet to be identified. No much larger clone exists at a distance of one base, and base qualities are not known.

Recombination linked TRBV19 to TRBJ2-5; TRBD2 agrees with 10 junctional bases. This TCR was sampled from an adult who received the AZD1222 COVID-19 vaccine. Specimen: peripheral blood, collected 28 days after the second AZD1222 dose. The bases are TGTGCCAGTAGTATCGGTAGCGGGAGGGAGACCCAGTACTTC. The translation is CASSIGSGRETQYF.